This T cell receptor (beta chain) is from a study of blood T cells in healthy people across ages (dated by TCRdb to between 2015 and 2017). The study in broad terms: In model experiments, template switching captured roughly one uniquely barcoded TCR beta cDNA molecule for every two T cells. The donors were split into four age groups: young (average 16 years), middle-aged (roughly 40), aged (approximately 60) and long-lived (roughly 86). Using the same blood draw, the study looked at two additional independent replicas of 1 million unique cDNA reads for two donors, one aged 18 to 30 and the other aged 80 or older. To track age-related changes in TCR beta repertoire diversity, the study relied on deep sequencing normalized with unique cDNA molecular identifiers. To avoid experimental bias, donors of different ages were spread randomly across the sequencing lanes. Findings and caveats that apply to the study as a whole: Total diversity estimates from one million sequenced T cells were considered lower bounds and underestimates. A strong correlation was found between observed TCR beta diversity and the percentage of naive T cells measured by flow cytometry. Conclusive comparison of naive and antigen-experienced compartments was prevented by the profiling of bulk unsorted PBMCs. Compared with the aged group, the long-lived group had more naive CD4+ T cells, fewer expanded clones and increased TCR diversity, a pattern suggesting age selection. Observed TCR beta diversity per million T cells fell roughly linearly with age, and a significant reduction was already apparent by age approximately 40. Donor CMV infection status was unknown, potentially confounding age-related changes in expanded clonotypes.

Trimming costs V 5 bases and J 0 bases, and their ends lie 14 bases apart. The CDR3 holds 15 amino acids from the cysteine to the phenylalanine. Only the CDR3 portion is preserved as DNA: 45 bases, with reading frame beginning at the first base. CDR1 and CDR2 (GTSNPN, SVGIG) derive from the germline V gene (reference sequence). The approximately 39 donors, aged about 6 to 100 years, were systemically healthy Caucasian individuals from Russia. About 10 milliliters of peripheral blood were collected from each donor into EDTA-treated Vacutainer tubes. Ficoll-Paque density-gradient centrifugation was used to isolate PBMCs, with at least 6.5 million per sample. Trizol reagent was used to extract total RNA from PBMCs, with at least 6 micrograms per sample. For every donor, an aliquot of PBMCs went through flow cytometry to measure the percentages of naive CD45RAhigh/CD27high T cells. This clonotype was observed a handful of times. Its specific antigen is unknown. No much larger clone is present one base from it, and per-base qualities are unavailable.

The method was 5' RACE. For sequencing, an Illumina HiSeq 2500 was employed. A second about 7 to 12 cycle PCR used a sample-barcoded 5' primer and a J-beta primer mix. Each TCR beta cDNA molecule received a unique molecular identifier from a template-switch 5' adaptor carrying 12 random nucleotides. At least 2.5 million CDR3-containing paired-end reads were obtained from each sample. The Mint cDNA synthesis kit, primed by a TRBC-specific oligonucleotide, was used to synthesize first-strand cDNA from all RNA. Following uracil-DNA glycosylase treatment, all cDNA underwent a first 18-cycle PCR with the universal primers M1SS and BC2_uni_R. The study's own analysis went as follows. Normalization of each sample was performed by random selection of 1 million high-quality reads, each carrying a distinct molecular identifier. Reads with shared molecular identifiers were discarded instead of being binned into consensus sequences. CDR3 identification, clonotype clustering and error correction used MiTCR with a Q25 quality threshold and the strictest error-elimination algorithm. A nonparametric unseen species model with Euler transformation was used to estimate a lower bound on total TCR beta diversity. Using fastp trimming at Q25 and MiXCR clonotype assembly, TCRdb reanalyzed the public sequencing data and kept in-frame beta chains. Rows merge per CDR3 protein into single entries with the most common DNA and genes. The V and J calls reflect TCRdb's pipeline rather than the authors' work. The sample has under 2 million distinct CDR3 sequences on record, approximately 32% of them singletons. The ten largest clones represent approximately 10% of the sample.

The sample consisted of blood. The chain is encoded by TRBV30 joined to TRBJ2-1; the D element could tentatively be TRBD1 or TRBD2, as 5 bases agree for each. This TCR was sampled from a woman aged 25 to 45 in good health. The CDR3 region reads CAWDTRGSSYNEQFF. The nucleotide sequence reads as follows: TGTGCCTGGGACACTAGGGGAAGCTCCTACAATGAGCAGTTCTTC.